This T cell receptor beta chain was recorded in a study of molecular identifiers for immune sequencing clone quantification. This clonotype showed up just a few times. The antigen is unknown. Study outcomes and limitations: Clones above 20 RNA copies held over 99% of effector molecules, under 1% in naive cells.

Bulk TCR libraries were made with methods that had been previously described and with listed TCR primers. One entry per CDR3 protein results from TCRdb running MiXCR on the PCR reads. Here the sample spans under 600,000 distinct CDR3 sequences, 25% being singletons. Looked up from germline, CDR1 is MNHEY and CDR2 is SMNVEV (reference sequence). The CDR3 runs 19 residues. J gave up 5 bases and V 0 bases, and 15 bases lay outside the gene matches. Naive CD8 libraries used 20,000 to 1,000,000 sorted cells and 10%, 30% or 50% RNA. The chain couples TRBV27 to TRBJ2-3; 9 nucleotides match TRBD2. The receptor comes from a human donor in good health. Some libraries in this study had Jurkat cell RNA spiked in. The material sequenced was naive CD8+ T cells from blood, with Jurkat cell RNA spiked in. Subset in this sample: FACS-sorted CD8+CD4-CCR7+CD45RA+ naive T cells. The CDR3 nucleotides are TGTGCCAGCAGTTTATCCCCCTGGCCTAGCGGGGATGCTGGAGATACGCAGTATTTT. Translation gives CASSLSPWPSGDAGDTQYF.